This T cell receptor (beta chain) was sequenced for a study of OX40 agonist ivuxolimab in advanced cancers. Points on this clone: The antigen is unknown.

TCRdb's table, derived via immunoSEQ multiplex PCR, lists solely in-frame clones and lacks some. The data hold tens of thousands of clones, with around four fifths observed a single time. Broader study findings: CD4+ T cells averaged fewer expanded clones than CD8+ T cells.

The CDR3 has 16 amino acids. CDR1 is MNHEY and CDR2 is SMNVEV in the germline V gene (reference sequence). Trimming removed 6 bases from V and 3 bases from J; junction bases left unmatched: 9. The rearrangement links TRBV27 to TRBJ1-4; TRBD1 agrees at 8 bases. The material sequenced was CD4+ or CD8+ T cells sorted from blood, taken in a trial of the OX40 agonist ivuxolimab. This sequence originates from an adult with an advanced solid tumor such as melanoma, head and neck, liver or kidney cancer. CDR3 nucleotide sequence: TGTGCCAGCAGCCCCCGGCAGGGGGCTTCTAATGAAAAACTGTTTTTT. It specifies CASSPRQGASNEKLFF.